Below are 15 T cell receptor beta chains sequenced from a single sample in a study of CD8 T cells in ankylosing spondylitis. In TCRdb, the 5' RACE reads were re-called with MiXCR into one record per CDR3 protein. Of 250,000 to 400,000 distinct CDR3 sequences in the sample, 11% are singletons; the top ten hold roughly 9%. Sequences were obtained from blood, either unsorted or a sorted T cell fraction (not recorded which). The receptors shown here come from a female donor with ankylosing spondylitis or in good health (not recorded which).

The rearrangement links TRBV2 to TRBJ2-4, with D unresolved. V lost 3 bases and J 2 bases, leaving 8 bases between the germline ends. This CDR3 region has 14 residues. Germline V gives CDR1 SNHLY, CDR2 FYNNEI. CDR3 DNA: TGTGCCAGCAGTGAGGACGGACCCAAAAACATTCAGTACTTC. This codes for CASSEDGPKNIQYF.

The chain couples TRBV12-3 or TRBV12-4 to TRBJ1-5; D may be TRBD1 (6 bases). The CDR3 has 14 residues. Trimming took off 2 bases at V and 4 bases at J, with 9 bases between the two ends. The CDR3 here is CASSLLQGNQPQHF. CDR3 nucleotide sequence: TGTGCCAGCAGTTTACTACAGGGAAATCAGCCCCAGCATTTT.

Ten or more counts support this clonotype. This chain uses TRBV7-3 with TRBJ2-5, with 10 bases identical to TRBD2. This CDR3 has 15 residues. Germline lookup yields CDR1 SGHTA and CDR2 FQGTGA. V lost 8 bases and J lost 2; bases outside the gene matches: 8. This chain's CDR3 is CASGASGGSQETQYF. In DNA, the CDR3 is TGTGCCAGCGGCGCTAGCGGGGGATCACAAGAGACCCAGTACTTC.

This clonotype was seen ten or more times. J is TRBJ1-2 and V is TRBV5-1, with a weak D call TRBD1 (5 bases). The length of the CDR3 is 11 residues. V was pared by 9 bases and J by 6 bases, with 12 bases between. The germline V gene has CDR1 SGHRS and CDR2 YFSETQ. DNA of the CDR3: TGCGCCACTACTAGGGGAAATGGCTACACCTTC. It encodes CATTRGNGYTF.

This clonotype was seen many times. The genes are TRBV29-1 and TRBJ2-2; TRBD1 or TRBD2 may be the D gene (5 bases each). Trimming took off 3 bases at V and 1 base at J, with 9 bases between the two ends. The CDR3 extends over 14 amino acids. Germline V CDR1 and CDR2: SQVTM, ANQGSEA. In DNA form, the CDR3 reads TGCAGCGTTGAGGGGACGAGGAACACCGGGGAGCTGTTTTTT. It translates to CSVEGTRNTGELFF.

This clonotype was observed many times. CDR3 loop: CASRGAGSLYNEQFF. The CDR3, as DNA: TGTGCCAGCAGGGGGGCAGGGTCCCTTTACAATGAGCAGTTCTTC. This chain links TRBV28 with TRBJ2-1; a possible D gene is TRBD1 (6 bases). CDR3 size: 15 residues. Between the trimmed V and J ends, which lost 6 bases and 4 bases, there was a span of 16 bases. Per germline, CDR1 MDHEN and CDR2 SYDVKM.

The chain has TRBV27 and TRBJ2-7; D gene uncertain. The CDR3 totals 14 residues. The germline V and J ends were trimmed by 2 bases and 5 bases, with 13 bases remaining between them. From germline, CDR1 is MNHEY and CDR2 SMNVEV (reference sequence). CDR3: CASSLAGRHNEQYF. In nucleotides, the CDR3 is TGTGCCAGCAGTTTAGCTGGCCGGCATAACGAGCAGTACTTC.

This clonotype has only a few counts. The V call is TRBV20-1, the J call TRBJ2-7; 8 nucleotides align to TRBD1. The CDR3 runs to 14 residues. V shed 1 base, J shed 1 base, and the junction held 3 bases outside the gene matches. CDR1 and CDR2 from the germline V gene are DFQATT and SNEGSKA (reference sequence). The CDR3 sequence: CSARGQGLSYEQYF. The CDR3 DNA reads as TGCAGTGCTAGAGGACAGGGGCTTTCCTACGAGCAGTACTTC.

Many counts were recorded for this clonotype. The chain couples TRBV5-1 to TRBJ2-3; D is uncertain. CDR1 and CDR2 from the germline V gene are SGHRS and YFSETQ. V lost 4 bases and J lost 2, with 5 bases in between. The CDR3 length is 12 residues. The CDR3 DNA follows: TGCGCCAGCAGCATAAACACAGATACGCAGTATTTT. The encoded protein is CASSINTDTQYF.

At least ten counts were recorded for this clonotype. In DNA, the CDR3 is TGTGCCAGCGGAACTAGCGGGAGCATTGAGCAGTTCTTC. Protein: CASGTSGSIEQFF. The V call is TRBV12-3 or TRBV12-4, the J call TRBJ2-1; 11 bases are shared with TRBD2. CDR3 size: 13 residues. Germline trimming cut 8 bases from V and 9 bases from J; bases unmatched to any gene: 6.

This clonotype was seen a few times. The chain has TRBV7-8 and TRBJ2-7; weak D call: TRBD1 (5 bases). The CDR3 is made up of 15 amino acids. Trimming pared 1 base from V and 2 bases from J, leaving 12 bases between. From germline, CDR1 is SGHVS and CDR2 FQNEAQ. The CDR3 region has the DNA TGTGCCAGCAGCTTAGGGAATCAGGGAACCTACGAGCAGTACTTC. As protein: CASSLGNQGTYEQYF. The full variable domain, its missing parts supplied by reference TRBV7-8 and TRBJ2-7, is GAGVSQSPRYKVAKRGQDVALRCDPISGHVSLFWYQQALGQGPEFLTYFQNEAQLDKSGLPSDRFFAERPEGSVSTLKIQRTQQEDSAVYLCASSLGNQGTYEQYFGPGTRLTVT.

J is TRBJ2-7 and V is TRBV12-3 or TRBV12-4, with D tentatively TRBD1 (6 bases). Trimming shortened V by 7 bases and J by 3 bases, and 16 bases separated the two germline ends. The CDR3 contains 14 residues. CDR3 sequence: CASTPTAGVYEQYF. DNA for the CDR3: TGTGCCAGCACCCCGACGGCAGGGGTCTACGAGCAGTACTTC.

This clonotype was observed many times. This CDR3 is CAISERDYGYTF. The CDR3 DNA follows: TGTGCCATCAGTGAGAGGGACTATGGCTACACCTTC. The V gene is TRBV10-3, the J gene TRBJ1-2; no reliable D call. The CDR3 contains 12 residues. V dropped 2 bases and J dropped 3 bases, with 4 bases sitting between them. Germline assignment: CDR1 ENHRY and CDR2 SYGVKD.

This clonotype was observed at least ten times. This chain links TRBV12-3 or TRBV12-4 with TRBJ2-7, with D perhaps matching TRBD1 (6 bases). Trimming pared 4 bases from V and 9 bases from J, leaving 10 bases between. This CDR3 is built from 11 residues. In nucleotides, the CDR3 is TGTGCCAGCAGTTCGGTAGGGGGGCAGTACTTC. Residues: CASSSVGGQYF.

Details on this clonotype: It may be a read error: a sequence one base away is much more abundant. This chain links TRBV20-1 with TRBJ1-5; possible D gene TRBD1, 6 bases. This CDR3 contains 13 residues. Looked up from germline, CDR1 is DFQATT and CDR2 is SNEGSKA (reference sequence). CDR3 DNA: TGCAGTGCAAGCCGGGACACCAATCAGCTCCAGCATTTT. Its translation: CSASRDTNQLQHF.